The entry below gives a single T cell receptor (beta chain) sequence along with its context. No cognate antigen has been identified for it. Base qualities are not recorded, but no much larger clone differs from it by a single base. Measured from the cysteine to the phenylalanine, the CDR3 is 16 residues long. Of all the DNA, just the CDR3 is kept, 48 bases in frame from base 1. CDR1 and CDR2 (LNHDA, SQIVND) derive from the germline V gene (reference sequence). Trimming removed 6 bases from V and 3 bases from J, leaving 21 bases between the germline ends. The method behind the library was the immunoSEQ multiplex PCR assay. TCRdb carries this immuneACCESS record with in-frame sequences only. Its versions omit some clonotypes, under half of them owing to an unresolved V gene in the studies checked, with the rest unexplained. Present in this sample are roughly 150,000 clones, 88% of which were seen just once. Over 1.5% of the sample is held by the ten biggest clonotypes.

This sample stems from a study of control samples from healthy donors and cancer patients (dated by TCRdb to 2018 to 2021). This sequence originates from a man aged 18 to 30 in good health. The sequenced sample was blood. The sequence joins TRBV19 to TRBJ2-7; no D segment can be confidently identified. The DNA sequence is given as TGTGCCAGTAGCCCCGGACCCCAAGTTGAAAGCTACGAGCAGTACTTC. Its protein reads: CASSPGPQVESYEQYF.